This TCR beta chain is from a study of CD8 T cells in ankylosing spondylitis. Study observations and caveats: Disease-associated clonotypes exhibited CD8+ identity and were relatively infrequent in peripheral blood. Reportedly, disease-linked clones are significantly enriched in ankylosing spondylitis patients' matched synovial fluid. Blood from ankylosing spondylitis patients appeared to carry a characteristic eight-variant TCR beta motif.

This clonotype occurred many times. What it binds is unknown. For TCR beta, libraries came from quantitative 5'-RACE with molecular barcodes. TCRdb called the 5' RACE reads again in MiXCR, with one record for every CDR3 protein. The sample shows approximately 550,000 distinct CDR3 sequences, about 13% of them seen only once. CDR1 is SNHLY and CDR2 is FYNNEI in the germline V gene. The length of the CDR3 is 10 residues. V gave up 4 bases and J gave up 10 bases, with 5 bases separating them. The sequence was collected from a male donor with ankylosing spondylitis. Sequencing was carried out using blood, either unsorted or a sorted T cell fraction (not recorded which). This rearrangement joins TRBV2 to TRBJ2-1, with unresolved D. For the CDR3, the DNA is TGTGCCAGCAGTGTAAAGGAGCAGTTCTTC. Its translation is CASSVKEQFF. The full variable domain, rest sourced from reference TRBV2 and TRBJ2-1, is EPEVTQTPSHQVTQMGQEVILRCVPISNHLYFYWYRQILGQKVEFLVSFYNNEISEKSEIFDDQFSVERPDGSNFTLKIRSTKLEDSAMYFCASSVKEQFFGPGTRLTVL.